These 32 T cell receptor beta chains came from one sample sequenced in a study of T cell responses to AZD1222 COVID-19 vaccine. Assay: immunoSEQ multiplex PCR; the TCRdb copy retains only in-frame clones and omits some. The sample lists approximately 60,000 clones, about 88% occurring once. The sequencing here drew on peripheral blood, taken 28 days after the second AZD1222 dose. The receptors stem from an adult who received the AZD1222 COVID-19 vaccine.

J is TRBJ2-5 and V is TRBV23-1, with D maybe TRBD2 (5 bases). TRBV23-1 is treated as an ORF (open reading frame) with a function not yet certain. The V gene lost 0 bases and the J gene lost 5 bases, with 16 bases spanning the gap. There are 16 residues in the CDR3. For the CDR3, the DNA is TGCGCCAGCAGTCAATCTCAAGGCGGGTTATGGGAGACCCAGTACTTC. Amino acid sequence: CASSQSQGGLWETQYF.

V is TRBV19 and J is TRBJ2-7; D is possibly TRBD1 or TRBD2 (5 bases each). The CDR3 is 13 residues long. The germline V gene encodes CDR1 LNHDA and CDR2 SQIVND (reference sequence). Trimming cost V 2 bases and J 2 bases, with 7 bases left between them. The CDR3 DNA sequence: TGTGCCAGTAGTATACAGGGAGCCTACGAGCAGTACTTC. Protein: CASSIQGAYEQYF.

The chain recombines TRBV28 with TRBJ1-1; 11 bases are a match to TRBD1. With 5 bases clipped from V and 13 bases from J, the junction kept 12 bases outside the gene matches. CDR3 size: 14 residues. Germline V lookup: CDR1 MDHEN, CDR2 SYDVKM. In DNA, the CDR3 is TGTGCCAGCAGTGCATGGACAGGGGGCAAGGCAGGTTTCTTT. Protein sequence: CASSAWTGGKAGFF.

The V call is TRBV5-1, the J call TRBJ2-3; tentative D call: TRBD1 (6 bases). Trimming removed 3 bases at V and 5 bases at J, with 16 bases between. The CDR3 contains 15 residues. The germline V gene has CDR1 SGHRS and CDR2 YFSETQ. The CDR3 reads CASSSDRRTIDTQYF. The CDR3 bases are TGCGCCAGCAGCTCCGACAGGCGTACTATAGATACGCAGTATTTT.

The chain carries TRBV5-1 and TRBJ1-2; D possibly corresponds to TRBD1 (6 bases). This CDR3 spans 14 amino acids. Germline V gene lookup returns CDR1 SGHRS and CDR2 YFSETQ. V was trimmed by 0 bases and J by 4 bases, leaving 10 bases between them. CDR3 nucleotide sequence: TGCGCCAGCAGCTTGGGACAGGCTCGCTATGGCTACACCTTC. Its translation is CASSLGQARYGYTF.

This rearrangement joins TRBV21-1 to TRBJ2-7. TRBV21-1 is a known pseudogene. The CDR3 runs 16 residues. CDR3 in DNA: TGTGCCAGCATCCACTCTTCAAGGAAATTAACCTACGAGCAGTACTTC. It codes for CASIHSSRKLTYEQYF.

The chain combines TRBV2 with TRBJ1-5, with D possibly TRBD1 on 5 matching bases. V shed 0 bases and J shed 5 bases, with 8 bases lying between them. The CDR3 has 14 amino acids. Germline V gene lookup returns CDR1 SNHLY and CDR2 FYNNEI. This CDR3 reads CASSEAVRDQPQHF. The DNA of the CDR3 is TGTGCCAGCAGTGAAGCGGTCAGGGATCAGCCCCAGCATTTT.

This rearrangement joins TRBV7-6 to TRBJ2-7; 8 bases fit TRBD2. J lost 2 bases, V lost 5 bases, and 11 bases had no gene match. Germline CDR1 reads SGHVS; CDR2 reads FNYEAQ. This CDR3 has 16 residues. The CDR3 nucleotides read TGTGCCAGCAGCCCCGGTACAGCGGGGGCCCCCTACGAGCAGTACTTC. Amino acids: CASSPGTAGAPYEQYF.

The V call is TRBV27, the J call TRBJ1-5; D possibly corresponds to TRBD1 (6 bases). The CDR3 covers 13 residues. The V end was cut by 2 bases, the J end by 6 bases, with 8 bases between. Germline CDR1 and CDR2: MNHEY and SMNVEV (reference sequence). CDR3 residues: CASSLNRAQPQHF. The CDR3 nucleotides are TGTGCCAGCAGTTTAAACAGGGCTCAGCCCCAGCATTTT.

The CDR3 region is CSAKNNYGYTF. The CDR3 nucleotides are TGCAGTGCCAAAAATAACTATGGCTACACCTTC. The chain links TRBV20-1 to TRBJ1-2; D is unclear. Germline V lookup: CDR1 DFQATT, CDR2 SNEGSKA (reference sequence). The CDR3 extends over 11 amino acids. Trimming left V 6 bases short and J 1 base short, with 6 bases between.

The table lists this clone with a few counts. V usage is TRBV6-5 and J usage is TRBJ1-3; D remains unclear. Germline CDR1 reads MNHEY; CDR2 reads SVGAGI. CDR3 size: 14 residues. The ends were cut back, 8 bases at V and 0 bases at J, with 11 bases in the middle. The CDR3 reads CASGPQFSGNTIYF. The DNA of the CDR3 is TGTGCCAGCGGCCCACAGTTCTCTGGAAACACCATATATTTT.

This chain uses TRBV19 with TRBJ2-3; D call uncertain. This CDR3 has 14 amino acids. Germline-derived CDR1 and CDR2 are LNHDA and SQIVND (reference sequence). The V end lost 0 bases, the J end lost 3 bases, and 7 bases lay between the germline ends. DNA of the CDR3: TGTGCCAGTAGTATAGAGCTTTCGACAGATACGCAGTATTTT. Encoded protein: CASSIELSTDTQYF.

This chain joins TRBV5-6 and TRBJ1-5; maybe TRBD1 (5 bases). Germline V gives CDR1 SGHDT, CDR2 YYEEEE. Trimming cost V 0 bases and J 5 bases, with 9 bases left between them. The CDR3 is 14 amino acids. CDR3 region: CASSLGGEHQPQHF. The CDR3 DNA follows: TGTGCCAGCAGCTTGGGAGGGGAACATCAGCCCCAGCATTTT. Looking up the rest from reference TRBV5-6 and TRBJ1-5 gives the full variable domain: DAGVTQSPTHLIKTRGQQVTLRCSPKSGHDTVSWYQQALGQGPQFIFQYYEEEERQRGNFPDRFSGHQFPNYSSELNVNALLLGDSALYLCASSLGGEHQPQHFGDGTRLSIL.

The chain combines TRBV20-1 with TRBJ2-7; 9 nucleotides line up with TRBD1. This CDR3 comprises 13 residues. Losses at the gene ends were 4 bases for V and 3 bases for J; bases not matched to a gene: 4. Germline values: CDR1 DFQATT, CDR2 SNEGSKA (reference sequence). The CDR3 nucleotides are TGCAGTGCTAATGACAGGGGGGGCTACGAGCAGTACTTC. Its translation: CSANDRGGYEQYF.

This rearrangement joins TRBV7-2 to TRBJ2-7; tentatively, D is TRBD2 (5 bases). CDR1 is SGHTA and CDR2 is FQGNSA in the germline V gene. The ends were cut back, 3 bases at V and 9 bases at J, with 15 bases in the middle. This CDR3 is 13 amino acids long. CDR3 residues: CASSFSGESGQYF. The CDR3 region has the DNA TGTGCCAGCAGCTTTTCCGGGGAGTCTGGGCAGTACTTC. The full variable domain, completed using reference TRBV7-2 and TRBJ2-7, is GAGVSQSPSNKVTEKGKDVELRCDPISGHTALYWYRQSLGQGLEFLIYFQGNSAPDKSGLPSDRFSAERTGGSVSTLTIQRTQQEDSAVYLCASSFSGESGQYFGPGTRLTVT.

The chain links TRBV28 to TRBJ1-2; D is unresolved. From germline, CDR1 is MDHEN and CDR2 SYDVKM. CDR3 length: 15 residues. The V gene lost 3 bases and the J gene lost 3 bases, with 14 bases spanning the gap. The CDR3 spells CASSLARVGDYGYTF. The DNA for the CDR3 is TGTGCCAGCAGTTTGGCCCGGGTAGGAGACTATGGCTACACCTTC.

The CDR3 region is CASSPGGQGGNTIYF. The CDR3 DNA follows: TGTGCCAGCAGCCCTGGGGGGCAAGGGGGAAACACCATATATTTT. The chain has TRBV9 and TRBJ1-3; maybe TRBD1 (6 bases). The length of the CDR3 is 15 residues. Deletions cut 4 bases from V and 4 bases from J, with 15 bases between. Germline V gene sequence: CDR1 SGDLS, CDR2 YYNGEE.

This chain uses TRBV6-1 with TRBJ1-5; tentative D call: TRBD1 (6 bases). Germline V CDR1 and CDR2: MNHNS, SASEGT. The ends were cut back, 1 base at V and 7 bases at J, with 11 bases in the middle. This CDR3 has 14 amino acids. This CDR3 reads CASSEDRDRQPQHF. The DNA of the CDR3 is TGTGCCAGCAGTGAAGACAGGGACCGACAGCCCCAGCATTTT.

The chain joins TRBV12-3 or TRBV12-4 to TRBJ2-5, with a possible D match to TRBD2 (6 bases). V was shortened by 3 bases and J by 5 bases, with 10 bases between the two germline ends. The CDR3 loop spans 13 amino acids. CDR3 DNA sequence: TGTGCCAGCAGTTTCGCGGGGCGGGAGACCCAGTACTTC. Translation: CASSFAGRETQYF.

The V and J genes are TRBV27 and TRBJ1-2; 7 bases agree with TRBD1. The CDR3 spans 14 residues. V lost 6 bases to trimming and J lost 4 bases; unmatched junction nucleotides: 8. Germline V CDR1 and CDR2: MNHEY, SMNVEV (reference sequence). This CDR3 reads CASRLTGSGYGYTF. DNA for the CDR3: TGTGCCAGCAGATTGACAGGGAGTGGCTATGGCTACACCTTC.

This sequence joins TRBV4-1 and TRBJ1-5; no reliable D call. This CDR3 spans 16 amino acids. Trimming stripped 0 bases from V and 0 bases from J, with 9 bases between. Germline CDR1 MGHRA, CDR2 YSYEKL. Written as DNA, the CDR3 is TGCGCCAGCAGCCAAGAATCCTTTCCTAGCAATCAGCCCCAGCATTTT. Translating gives CASSQESFPSNQPQHF.

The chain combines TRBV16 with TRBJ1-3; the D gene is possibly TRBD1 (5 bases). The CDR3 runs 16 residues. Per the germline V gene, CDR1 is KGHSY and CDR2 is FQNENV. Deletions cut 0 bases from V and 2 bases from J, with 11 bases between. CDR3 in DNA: TGTGCCAGCAGCCAATCCCAGGGCTTACCTGGAAACACCATATATTTT. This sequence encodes CASSQSQGLPGNTIYF.

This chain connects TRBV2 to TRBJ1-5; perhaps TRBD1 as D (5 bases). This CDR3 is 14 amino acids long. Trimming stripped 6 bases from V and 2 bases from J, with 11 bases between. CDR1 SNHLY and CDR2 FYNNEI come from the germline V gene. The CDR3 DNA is TGTGCCAGCAGAAACCGGGACGGCAATCAGCCCCAGCATTTT. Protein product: CASRNRDGNQPQHF.

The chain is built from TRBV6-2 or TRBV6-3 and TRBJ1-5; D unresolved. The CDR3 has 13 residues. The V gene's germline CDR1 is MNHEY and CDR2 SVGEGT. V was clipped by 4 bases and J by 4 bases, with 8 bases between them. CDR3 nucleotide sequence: TGTGCCAGCAGTTCCCTCACTAATCAGCCCCAGCATTTT. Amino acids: CASSSLTNQPQHF.

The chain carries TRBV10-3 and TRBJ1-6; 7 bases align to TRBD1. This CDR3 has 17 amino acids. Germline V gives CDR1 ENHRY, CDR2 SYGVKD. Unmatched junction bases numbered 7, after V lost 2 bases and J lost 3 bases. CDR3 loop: CAISEGPGTDYNSPLHF. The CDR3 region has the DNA TGTGCCATCAGTGAGGGACCTGGGACAGACTATAATTCACCCCTCCACTTT.

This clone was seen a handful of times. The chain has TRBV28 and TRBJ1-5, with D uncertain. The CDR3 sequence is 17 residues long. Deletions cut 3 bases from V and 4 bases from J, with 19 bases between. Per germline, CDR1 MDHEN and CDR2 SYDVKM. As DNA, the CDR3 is TGTGCCAGCAGTTTTCGAGGGCTTAGAGTAGGAAATCAGCCCCAGCATTTT. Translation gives CASSFRGLRVGNQPQHF.

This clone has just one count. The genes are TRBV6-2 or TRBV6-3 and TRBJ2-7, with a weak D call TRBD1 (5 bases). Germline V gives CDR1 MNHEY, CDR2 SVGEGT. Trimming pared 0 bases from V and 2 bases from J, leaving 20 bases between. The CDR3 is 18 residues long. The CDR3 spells CASSYSFGDPSGPYEQYF. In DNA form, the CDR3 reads TGTGCCAGCAGTTACTCGTTTGGTGATCCATCAGGGCCCTACGAGCAGTACTTC.

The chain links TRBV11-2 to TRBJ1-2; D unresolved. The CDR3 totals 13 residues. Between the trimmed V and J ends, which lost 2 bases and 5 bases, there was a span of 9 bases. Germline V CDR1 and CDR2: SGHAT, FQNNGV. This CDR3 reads CASSLWVGYGYTF. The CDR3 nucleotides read TGTGCCAGCAGCTTATGGGTAGGGTATGGCTACACCTTC. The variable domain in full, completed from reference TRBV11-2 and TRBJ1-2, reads EAGVAQSPRYKIIEKRQSVAFWCNPISGHATLYWYQQILGQGPKLLIQFQNNGVVDDSQLPKDRFSAERLKGVDSTLKIQPAKLEDSAVYLCASSLWVGYGYTFGSGTRLTVV.

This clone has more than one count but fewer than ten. In DNA, the CDR3 is TGTGCCAGCAGTTTTGCAGGGTGGGATGGCTACACCTTC. This sequence encodes CASSFAGWDGYTF. This rearrangement joins TRBV12-3 or TRBV12-4 to TRBJ1-2, with D perhaps TRBD1 (5 bases). The V end lost 3 bases, the J end lost 6 bases, and 11 bases lay between the germline ends. This CDR3 spans 13 amino acids.

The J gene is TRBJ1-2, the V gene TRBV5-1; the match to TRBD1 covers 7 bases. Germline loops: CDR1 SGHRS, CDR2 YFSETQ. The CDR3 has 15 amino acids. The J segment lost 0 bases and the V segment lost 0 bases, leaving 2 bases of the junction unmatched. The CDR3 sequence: CASSLEGAPNYGYTF. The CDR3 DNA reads TGCGCCAGCAGCTTGGAGGGGGCCCCTAACTATGGCTACACCTTC. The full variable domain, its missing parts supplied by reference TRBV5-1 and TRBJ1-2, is KAGVTQTPRYLIKTRGQQVTLSCSPISGHRSVSWYQQTPGQGLQFLFEYFSETQRNKGNFPGRFSGRQFSNSRSEMNVSTLELGDSALYLCASSLEGAPNYGYTFGSGTRLTVV.

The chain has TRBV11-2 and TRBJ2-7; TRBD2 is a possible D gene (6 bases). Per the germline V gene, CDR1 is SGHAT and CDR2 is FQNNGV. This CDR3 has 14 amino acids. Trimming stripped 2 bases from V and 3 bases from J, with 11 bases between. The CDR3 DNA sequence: TGTGCCAGCAGCTTAAGTGGGGGGAGCTACGAGCAGTACTTC. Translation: CASSLSGGSYEQYF. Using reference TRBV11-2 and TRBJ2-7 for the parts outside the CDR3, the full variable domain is EAGVAQSPRYKIIEKRQSVAFWCNPISGHATLYWYQQILGQGPKLLIQFQNNGVVDDSQLPKDRFSAERLKGVDSTLKIQPAKLEDSAVYLCASSLSGGSYEQYFGPGTRLTVT.

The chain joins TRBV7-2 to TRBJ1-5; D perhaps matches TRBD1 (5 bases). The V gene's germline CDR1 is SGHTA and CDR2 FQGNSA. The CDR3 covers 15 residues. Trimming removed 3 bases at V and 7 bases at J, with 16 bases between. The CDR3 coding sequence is TGTGCCAGCAGCTTTGGGACCCTTAGCCAACAGCCCCAGCATTTT. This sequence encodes CASSFGTLSQQPQHF.